The entry below describes one T cell receptor beta chain. This CDR3 comprises 16 residues. The entry originates in a study of blood T cell repertoires in COVID-19. Study context: Italy, Spain and the United States were the sources of the convalescent and acute COVID-19 samples.

The data were produced by immunoSEQ multiplex PCR, yet TCRdb's version contains in-frame clones alone and is incomplete. The profile shows approximately 250,000 clones, 75% to 90% of them singletons. This rearrangement joins TRBV12-2 to TRBJ2-1; the table's D call, TRBD2, was not checked against the DNA. TRBV12-2 is a pseudogene. This clonotype was obtained from a human donor in a cohort sampled during active COVID-19. Input material: peripheral blood. CDR3 DNA sequence: TGTGCAAGTCGCCATGACTTCCCTTTTGTGAGTAATGAGCAGTTCTTC. It codes for CASRHDFPFVSNEQFF.